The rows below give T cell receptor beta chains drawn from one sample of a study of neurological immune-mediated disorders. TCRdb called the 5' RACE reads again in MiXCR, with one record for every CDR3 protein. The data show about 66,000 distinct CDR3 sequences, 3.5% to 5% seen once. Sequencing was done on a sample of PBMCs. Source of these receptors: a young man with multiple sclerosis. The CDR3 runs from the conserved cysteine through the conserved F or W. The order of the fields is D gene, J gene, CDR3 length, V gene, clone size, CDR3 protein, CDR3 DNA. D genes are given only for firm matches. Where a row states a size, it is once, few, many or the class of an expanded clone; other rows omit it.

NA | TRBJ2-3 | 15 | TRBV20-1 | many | CSATSPVQGTDTQYF | TGCAGTGCTACTTCCCCGGTTCAGGGTACAGATACGCAGTATTTT
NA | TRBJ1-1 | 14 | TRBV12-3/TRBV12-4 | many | CASSPDKLNTEAFF | TGTGCCAGCAGTCCCGACAAGCTGAACACTGAAGCTTTCTTT
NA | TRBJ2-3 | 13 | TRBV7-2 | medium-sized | CASSSPSTDTQYF | TGTGCCAGCAGCTCCCCAAGCACAGATACGCAGTATTTT
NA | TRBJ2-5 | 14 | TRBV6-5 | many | CASTVGRSGETQYF | TGTGCCAGCACCGTGGGACGGTCAGGCGAGACCCAGTACTTC
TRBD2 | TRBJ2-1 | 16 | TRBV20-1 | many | CSPSTSGETPHNEQFF | TGCAGTCCTTCGACTAGCGGGGAGACCCCCCACAATGAGCAGTTCTTC
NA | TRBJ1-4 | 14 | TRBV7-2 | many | CASSRNNIYEKLFF | TGTGCCAGCAGCCGAAATAATATCTATGAAAAACTGTTTTTT
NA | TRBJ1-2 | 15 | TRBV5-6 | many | CASSILIDKDYGYTF | TGTGCCAGCAGCATACTAATCGACAAAGACTATGGCTACACCTTC
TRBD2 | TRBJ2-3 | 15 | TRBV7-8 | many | CASSSLAGTLSTQYF | TGTGCCAGCAGCTCCCTAGCGGGGACCCTCTCTACGCAGTATTTT
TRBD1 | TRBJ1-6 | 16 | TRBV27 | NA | CASRKQGRSDNSPLHF | TGTGCCAGCAGAAAACAGGGGAGGTCGGATAATTCACCCCTCCACTTT
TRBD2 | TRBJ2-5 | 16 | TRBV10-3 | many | CAIKGTSGGLQETQYF | TGTGCCATCAAGGGGACTAGCGGGGGCCTCCAAGAGACCCAGTACTTC
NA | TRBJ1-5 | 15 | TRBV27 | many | CASSTLGQNGQPQHF | TGTGCCAGCAGTACCCTAGGACAGAACGGCCAGCCCCAGCATTTT
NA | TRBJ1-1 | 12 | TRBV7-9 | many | CASSRGQTHRIF | TGTGCCAGCAGCCGAGGACAGACCCATCGAATCTTT
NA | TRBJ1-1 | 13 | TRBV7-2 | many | CASSLGVGTEAFF | TGTGCCAGCAGCTTAGGCGTGGGAACTGAAGCTTTCTTT
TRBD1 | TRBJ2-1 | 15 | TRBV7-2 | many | CASSLGVRGLNEQFF | TGTGCCAGCAGCTTAGGTGTCAGGGGGCTAAATGAGCAGTTCTTC
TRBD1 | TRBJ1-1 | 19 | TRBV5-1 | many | CASSFSTPDRGLMNTEAFF | TGCGCCAGCAGCTTCTCAACACCCGACAGGGGCCTGATGAACACTGAAGCTTTCTTT
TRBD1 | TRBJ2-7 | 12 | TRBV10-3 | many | CAISTGVHEQYF | TGTGCCATCAGTACAGGGGTCCACGAGCAGTACTTC
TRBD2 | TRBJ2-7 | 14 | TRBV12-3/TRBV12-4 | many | CASSSSGGAGEQYF | TGTGCCAGCAGTTCTAGCGGGGGGGCCGGCGAGCAGTACTTC
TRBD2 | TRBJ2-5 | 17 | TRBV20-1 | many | CSANPGLAGGEGETQYF | TGCAGTGCTAACCCGGGACTAGCGGGAGGAGAGGGAGAGACCCAGTACTTC
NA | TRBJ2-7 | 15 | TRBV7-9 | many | CASSLGVAFYYEQYF | TGTGCCAGCAGCCTCGGGGTAGCATTTTATTACGAGCAGTACTTC
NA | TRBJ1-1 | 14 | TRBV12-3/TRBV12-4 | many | CASSPGLINTEAFF | TGTGCCAGCAGTCCGGGACTGATAAACACTGAAGCTTTCTTT
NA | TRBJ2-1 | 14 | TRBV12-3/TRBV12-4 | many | CASSPGWAYNEQFF | TGTGCCAGCAGTCCTGGTTGGGCCTACAATGAGCAGTTCTTC
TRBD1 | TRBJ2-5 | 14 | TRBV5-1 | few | CASSSDRGRETQYF | TGCGCCAGCAGCTCTGACAGGGGGCGGGAGACCCAGTACTTC
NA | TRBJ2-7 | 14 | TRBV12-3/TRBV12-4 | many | CASSRRGRGYEQYF | TGTGCCAGCAGTCGCCGGGGAAGGGGCTACGAGCAGTACTTC
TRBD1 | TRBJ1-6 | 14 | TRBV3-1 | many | CASSDGQGSSPLHF | TGTGCCAGCAGCGACGGACAGGGCTCTTCACCCCTCCACTTT
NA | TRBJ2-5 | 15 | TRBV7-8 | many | CASSLGHPAVETQYF | TGTGCCAGCAGCTTAGGACATCCTGCCGTAGAGACCCAGTACTTC
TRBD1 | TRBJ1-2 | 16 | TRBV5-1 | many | CASSQVPGQGGGGYTF | TGCGCCAGCAGCCAAGTCCCGGGACAGGGGGGTGGAGGCTACACCTTC
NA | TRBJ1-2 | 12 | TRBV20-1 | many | CSARDVVEETHF | TGCAGTGCTAGAGACGTGGTGGAAGAGACACACTTC
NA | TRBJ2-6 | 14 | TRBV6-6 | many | CASTWSSGANVLTF | TGTGCCAGCACCTGGAGCTCTGGGGCCAACGTCCTGACTTTC
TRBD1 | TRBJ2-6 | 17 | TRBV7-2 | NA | CASRPGQGVGGANVLTF | TGTGCCAGCAGACCGGGACAGGGAGTTGGTGGGGCCAACGTCCTGACTTTC
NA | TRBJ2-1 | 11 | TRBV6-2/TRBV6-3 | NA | CASRLGHEQFF | TGTGCCAGCAGACTAGGGCATGAGCAGTTCTTC
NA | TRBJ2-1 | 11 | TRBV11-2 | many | CASSNSFEQFF | TGTGCCAGCAGCAACAGTTTCGAGCAGTTCTTC
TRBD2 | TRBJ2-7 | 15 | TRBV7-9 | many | CASSPWGRGEHEQYF | TGTGCCAGCAGCCCCTGGGGGAGGGGTGAGCACGAGCAGTACTTC
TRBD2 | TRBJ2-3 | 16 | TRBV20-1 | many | CSATPGLAGVPGTQYF | TGCAGTGCTACGCCGGGACTAGCGGGGGTTCCGGGTACGCAGTATTTT
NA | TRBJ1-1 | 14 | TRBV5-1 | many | CASSLVKGVTEAFF | TGCGCCAGCAGCTTGGTAAAGGGGGTCACTGAAGCTTTCTTT
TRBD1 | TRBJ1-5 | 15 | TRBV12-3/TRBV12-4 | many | CASRPTGPVNQPQHF | TGTGCCAGCAGGCCGACAGGGCCTGTCAATCAGCCCCAGCATTTT
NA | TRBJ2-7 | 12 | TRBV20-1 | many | CSARGLYYEQYF | TGCAGTGCTAGAGGTCTATATTACGAGCAGTACTTC
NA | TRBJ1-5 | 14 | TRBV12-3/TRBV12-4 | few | CASSLEASRQPQNF | TGTGCCAGCAGTTTGGAGGCCTCTCGGCAGCCCCAGAATTTT
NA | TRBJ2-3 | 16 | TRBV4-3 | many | CASSQDGFPAPDTQYF | TGCGCCAGCAGCCAAGACGGATTCCCCGCGCCGGATACGCAGTATTTT
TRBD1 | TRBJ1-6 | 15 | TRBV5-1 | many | CASSLTDRVNSPLHF | TGCGCCAGCAGCTTGACCGACAGGGTCAATTCACCCCTCCACTTT
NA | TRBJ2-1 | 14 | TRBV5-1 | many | CASSLVLDGGEQFF | TGCGCCAGCAGCTTGGTTCTGGATGGGGGTGAGCAGTTCTTC